These 19 T cell receptor beta chains were all obtained from the same sample, sequenced in a study of T cells after yellow fever vaccination. TCRdb re-analysed the 5' RACE reads in MiXCR, keeping a single row per CDR3 protein. The sample has 150,000 to 200,000 distinct CDR3 sequences; around 7.3% are singletons. The sequences come from CD4+ T cells sorted from PBMCs, collected around 5 days after the first yellow fever vaccination. The receptors stem from a man between 18 and 35 years old who received the YFV17D yellow fever vaccine.

This clonotype has only a few counts. The rearrangement links TRBV7-2 to TRBJ1-2; 11 nucleotides match TRBD1. Germline lookup yields CDR1 SGHTA and CDR2 FQGNSA. After removal of 5 bases from V and 4 bases from J, the junction contained 3 bases not matched to a gene. The CDR3 totals 14 residues. As DNA, the CDR3 is TGTGCCAGCAGCCTCGGGACAGGGGGCTATGGCTACACCTTC. Residues: CASSLGTGGYGYTF. The whole variable domain, filled in from reference TRBV7-2 and TRBJ1-2, reads GAGVSQSPSNKVTEKGKDVELRCDPISGHTALYWYRQSLGQGLEFLIYFQGNSAPDKSGLPSDRFSAERTGGSVSTLTIQRTQQEDSAVYLCASSLGTGGYGYTFGSGTRLTVV.

V gene TRBV5-1 combines with J gene TRBJ2-2, with TRBD2 matching over 8 bases. The CDR3 has 19 amino acids. After removal of 1 base from V and 4 bases from J, the junction contained 15 bases not matched to a gene. Germline CDR1 SGHRS, CDR2 YFSETQ. DNA of the CDR3: TGCGCCAGCAGCTTGCAGCCACGTCTAGCGGGTGCGAGCACCGGGGAGCTGTTTTTT. This encodes CASSLQPRLAGASTGELFF.

This chain joins TRBV19 and TRBJ1-1; D remains unclear. V was clipped by 3 bases and J by 4 bases, with 9 bases between them. CDR1 LNHDA and CDR2 SQIVND come from the germline V gene (reference sequence). CDR3 length equals 13 residues. The CDR3 reads CASSIPRSTEAFF. The CDR3 DNA follows: TGTGCCAGTAGTATCCCCAGGAGCACTGAAGCTTTCTTT.

This clonotype was recorded at least ten times. The rearrangement uses TRBV4-3 and TRBJ2-1; D may match TRBD1 or TRBD2 (5 bases each). This CDR3 is built from 14 residues. The ends were cut back, 0 bases at V and 7 bases at J, with 10 bases in the middle. The germline V gene encodes CDR1 LGHNA and CDR2 YSLEER. As DNA, the CDR3 is TGCGCCAGCAGCCAAGAAAGTTGGGGGAATGAGCAGTTCTTC. Its protein product is CASSQESWGNEQFF.

The chain couples TRBV7-9 to TRBJ1-2; D gene uncertain. The CDR3 consists of 13 residues. CDR1 and CDR2 (germline): SEHNR, FQNEAQ (reference sequence). Trimming cost V 5 bases and J 3 bases, with 10 bases left between them. This chain's CDR3 is CASSPRRDYGYTF. The CDR3 nucleotides are TGTGCCAGCAGCCCTCGTCGGGACTATGGCTACACCTTC.

In this sample, this clonotype turned up many times. The chain carries TRBV5-1 and TRBJ2-1; 8 bases align to TRBD1. CDR3 length: 14 residues. Germline V gene data show CDR1 as SGHRS and CDR2 as YFSETQ. V was clipped by 0 bases and J by 7 bases; unmatched bases: 3. CDR3 amino acids: CASSLVQGENEQFF. The CDR3 DNA follows: TGCGCCAGCAGCTTGGTACAGGGGGAGAATGAGCAGTTCTTC.

This clonotype was found many times. V gene TRBV10-3 combines with J gene TRBJ2-5, with 7 bases fitting TRBD1. Germline CDR1 reads ENHRY; CDR2 reads SYGVKD. V shed 2 bases, J shed 6 bases, and the junction held 3 bases outside the gene matches. The CDR3 consists of 13 residues. The CDR3 is CAISEDRDQTQYF. CDR3 sequence (DNA): TGTGCCATCAGTGAGGACAGGGATCAGACCCAGTACTTC.

V is TRBV6-1 and J is TRBJ2-5; D call uncertain. The V end was cut by 3 bases, the J end by 5 bases, with 10 bases between. This CDR3 has 13 residues. CDR1 MNHNS and CDR2 SASEGT come from the germline V gene. In nucleotides, the CDR3 is TGTGCCAGCAGTGACAGCCTCAGGGAGACCCAGTACTTC. Translating it yields CASSDSLRETQYF.

The J gene is TRBJ1-1, the V gene TRBV7-9; D is possibly TRBD1 (6 bases). Trimming shortened V by 2 bases and J by 9 bases, and 7 bases separated the two germline ends. This CDR3 has 11 amino acids. Per the germline V gene, CDR1 is SEHNR and CDR2 is FQNEAQ (reference sequence). The CDR3 DNA follows: TGTGCCAGCAGCTTATGGGACAAAGCTTTCTTT. It specifies CASSLWDKAFF.

Many counts were recorded for this clonotype. The V gene is TRBV6-2 or TRBV6-3, the J gene TRBJ2-7, with D perhaps TRBD1 or TRBD2 (5 bases each). CDR1 and CDR2 (germline): MNHEY, SVGEGT. The CDR3 extends over 15 amino acids. The V gene lost 5 bases and the J gene lost 0 bases, with 14 bases spanning the gap. CDR3 loop: CASSRARGSSYEQYV. In DNA form, the CDR3 reads TGTGCCAGCAGTCGAGCGAGGGGTAGCTCCTACGAGCAGTACGTC.

This clonotype was counted at least ten times. The chain is built from TRBV12-3 or TRBV12-4 and TRBJ1-4; D is possibly TRBD1 (5 bases). CDR3 length equals 13 residues. V lost 7 bases, J lost 7 bases, and 13 bases lay in between. Here the CDR3 reads CASKTGPLEKLFF. The DNA of the CDR3 is TGTGCCAGCAAGACGGGACCCCTTGAAAAACTGTTTTTT.

Many counts were recorded for this clonotype. The genes are TRBV7-9 and TRBJ2-3, with 9 bases aligning to TRBD1. Germline V gene data show CDR1 as SEHNR and CDR2 as FQNEAQ (reference sequence). J was trimmed by 2 bases and V by 3 bases; bases with no gene match: 3. This CDR3 has 15 residues. CDR3: CASSFGTGNTDTQYF. The CDR3 DNA sequence: TGTGCCAGCAGCTTCGGGACAGGGAACACAGATACGCAGTATTTT.

This clonotype showed up just a few times. The chain recombines TRBV25-1 with TRBJ2-3; tentatively, D is TRBD1 or TRBD2 (5 bases each). Looked up from germline, CDR1 is MGHDK and CDR2 is SYGVNS. Deletions cut 6 bases from V and 6 bases from J, with 22 bases between. The CDR3 sequence is 16 residues long. The CDR3 protein is CASSGHTARERDTQYF. The CDR3 nucleotides are TGTGCCAGCAGCGGACATACGGCCAGGGAGAGGGATACGCAGTATTTT. Filled out from reference TRBV25-1 and TRBJ2-3, the complete variable domain reads EADIYQTPRYLVIGTGKKITLECSQTMGHDKMYWYQQDPGMELHLIHYSYGVNSTEKGDLSSESTVSRIRTEHFPLTLESARPSHTSQYLCASSGHTARERDTQYFGPGTRLTVL.

This clonotype has ten or more counts. The J gene is TRBJ2-5, the V gene TRBV11-2; no clear D gene. The ends were cut back, 0 bases at V and 9 bases at J, with 20 bases in the middle. This CDR3 is 16 amino acids long. Germline values: CDR1 SGHAT, CDR2 FQNNGV. CDR3 coding DNA: TGTGCCAGCAGCTTAGATCTTAGCAAGGGCCGGGTGGCCCAGTACTTC. This translates into CASSLDLSKGRVAQYF.

This clonotype appeared a few times. This chain connects TRBV11-3 to TRBJ2-1; 7 bases agree with TRBD2. Trimming cost V 1 base and J 6 bases; bases outside gene matches: 15. There are 18 residues in the CDR3. CDR1 and CDR2 (germline): SGHNT, YENEEA. The CDR3 nucleotides are TGTGCCAGCAGCTTAGTCCCCTTTCGGGAGCGGGGACTCAATGAGCAGTTCTTC. Encoded protein: CASSLVPFRERGLNEQFF. The full variable domain, with the rest looked up from reference TRBV11-3 and TRBJ2-1, is EAGVVQSPRYKIIEKKQPVAFWCNPISGHNTLYWYLQNLGQGPELLIRYENEEAVDDSQLPKDRFSAERLKGVDSTLKIQPAELGDSAVYLCASSLVPFRERGLNEQFFGPGTRLTVL.

The J gene is TRBJ1-2, the V gene TRBV7-2, with 7 bases aligning to TRBD1. V was clipped by 4 bases and J by 7 bases; unmatched bases: 12. This CDR3 comprises 15 residues. The germline V gene has CDR1 SGHTA and CDR2 FQGNSA. CDR3 sequence (DNA): TGTGCCAGCAGCTCTTACGTCTCGACAGGGCCTGGCTACACCTTC. Amino acid sequence: CASSSYVSTGPGYTF.

This clonotype showed up many times. J is TRBJ2-7 and V is TRBV7-2, with 8 bases fitting TRBD2. The trim removed 1 base at V and 3 bases at J, leaving 5 bases unmatched. Germline CDR1 is SGHTA and CDR2 is FQGNSA. CDR3 length: 15 amino acids. DNA for the CDR3: TGTGCCAGCAGCTTAGGCCTCGGGGGGGGCTACGAGCAGTACTTC. It is translated as CASSLGLGGGYEQYF.

This clonotype was counted at least ten times. This chain joins TRBV29-1 and TRBJ2-7, with D unclear. Germline V lookup: CDR1 SQVTM, CDR2 ANQGSEA. This CDR3 spans 11 amino acids. Between the trimmed V and J ends, which lost 5 bases and 0 bases, there was a span of 5 bases. The CDR3: CSVLNSYEQYF. As DNA, the CDR3 is TGCAGCGTTCTCAACTCCTACGAGCAGTACTTC.

In its sample, this clonotype was seen a few times. The J gene is TRBJ1-1, the V gene TRBV2, with 8 bases aligning to TRBD1. The CDR3 extends over 12 amino acids. Germline CDR1 reads SNHLY; CDR2 reads FYNNEI. J gave up 8 bases and V 6 bases, and 5 bases lay outside the gene matches. The CDR3 DNA reads TGTGCCAGCAGGGCAGGGGGCGACGAAGCTTTCTTT. Translated: CASRAGGDEAFF.